This TCR beta chain originates from a study of blood T cell repertoires in COVID-19. The CDR3 extends over 16 amino acids. Looked up from germline, CDR1 is SGHTA and CDR2 is FQGNSA. V shed 2 bases and J shed 0 bases, with 13 bases lying between them. Profiling relied on immunoSEQ multiplex PCR, and the TCRdb table lists in-frame clones only, not all of them. The sample consists of hundreds of thousands of clones, 80% to 90% of them appearing once. This chain joins TRBV7-2 and TRBJ1-2, with D possibly matching TRBD1 (5 bases). The receptor comes from a man aged 80 or over with acute or convalescent COVID-19. The sequenced sample was peripheral blood. The CDR3 is CASSLQGGASNYGYTF. CDR3 sequence (DNA): TGTGCCAGCAGCTTACAGGGCGGGGCCTCTAACTATGGCTACACCTTC.